The following is a TCR beta chain sequence with its context. No antigen is known for it. Every isolated RNA sample was fully reverse transcribed, so sequencing captured expressed TCRB transcripts. Here immunoSEQ multiplex PCR was the method, and the copy in TCRdb shows in-frame clones only, minus some. The repertoire holds about 340,000 clones, about 14% seen once, with roughly 0.016% in the top ten. This sample is part of a study of beta chain features in type 1 diabetes. The study, taken as a whole, reports: Type 1 diabetes patients had moderately but significantly shorter TCRB CDR3s in all four CD4+ subsets.

Trimming removed 5 bases at V and 7 bases at J, with 11 bases between. This CDR3 is built from 13 residues. Germline CDR1 MDHEN, CDR2 SYDVKM. The sequencing input was naive CD4+ T cells from blood. The clonotype was recovered from a young woman with type 1 diabetes. The chain recombines TRBV28 with TRBJ1-4; no clear D gene. CDR3 sequence (DNA): TGTGCCAGCAGTCCCGTCGCGAGTGAAAAACTGTTTTTT. Translation: CASSPVASEKLFF.